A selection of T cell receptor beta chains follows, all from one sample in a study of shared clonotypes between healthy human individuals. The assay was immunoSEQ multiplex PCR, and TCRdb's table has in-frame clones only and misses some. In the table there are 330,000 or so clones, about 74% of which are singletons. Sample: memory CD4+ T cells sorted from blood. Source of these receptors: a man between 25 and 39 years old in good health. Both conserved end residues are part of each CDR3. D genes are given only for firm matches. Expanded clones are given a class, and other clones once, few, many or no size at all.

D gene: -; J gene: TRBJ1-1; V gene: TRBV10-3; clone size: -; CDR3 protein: CAISERDNTEAFF; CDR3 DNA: TGTGCCATCAGTGAGAGGGATAACACTGAAGCTTTCTTT
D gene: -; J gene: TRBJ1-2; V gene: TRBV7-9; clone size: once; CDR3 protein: CASSLTGNTVYGYTF; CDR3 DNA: TGTGCCAGCAGCTTAACGGGGAACACCGTGTATGGCTACACCTTC
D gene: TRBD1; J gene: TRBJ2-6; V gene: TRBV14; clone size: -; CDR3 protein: CASSQGQLRISGANVLTF; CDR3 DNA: TGTGCCAGCAGCCAGGGACAGTTGCGAATCTCTGGGGCCAACGTCCTGACTTTC
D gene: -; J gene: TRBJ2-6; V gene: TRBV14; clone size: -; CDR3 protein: CASSQGLGYAGGANVLTF; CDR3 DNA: TGTGCCAGCAGCCAGGGCCTGGGTTACGCGGGCGGGGCCAACGTCCTGACTTTC
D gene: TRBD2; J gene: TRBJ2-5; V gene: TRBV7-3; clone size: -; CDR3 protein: CASSLNGGGGETQYF; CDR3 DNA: TGTGCCAGCAGCTTAAATGGCGGGGGAGGGGAGACCCAGTACTTC
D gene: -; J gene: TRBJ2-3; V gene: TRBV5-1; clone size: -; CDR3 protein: CASSPGTHTDTQYF; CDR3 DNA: TGCGCCAGCAGCCCGGGGACACACACAGATACGCAGTATTTT
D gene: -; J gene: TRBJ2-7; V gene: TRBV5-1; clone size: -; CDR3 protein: CASSLDGTSLYEQYF; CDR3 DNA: TGCGCCAGCAGCTTGGATGGGACATCCCTTTACGAGCAGTACTTC
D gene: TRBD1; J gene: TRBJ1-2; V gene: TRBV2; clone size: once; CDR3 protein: CASNPLDRANYGYTF; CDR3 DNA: TGTGCCAGCAACCCTCTGGACAGGGCTAACTATGGCTACACCTTC
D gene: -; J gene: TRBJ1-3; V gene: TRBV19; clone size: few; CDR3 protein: CASIDIVGRGNF; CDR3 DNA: -
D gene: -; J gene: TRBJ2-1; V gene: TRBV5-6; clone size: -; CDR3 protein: CASSSARRWGRLYEQFF; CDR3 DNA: TGTGCCAGCAGCTCAGCCCGACGGTGGGGAAGGTTGTATGAGCAGTTCTTC
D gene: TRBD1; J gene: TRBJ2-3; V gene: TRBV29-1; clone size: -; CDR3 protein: CSVGGGRDRGTDTQYF; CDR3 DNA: TGCAGCGTTGGGGGAGGAAGGGACAGGGGCACAGATACGCAGTATTTT
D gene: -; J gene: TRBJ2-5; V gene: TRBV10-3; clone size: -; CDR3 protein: CAIRGAGSPGKTQYF; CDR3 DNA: TGTGCCATCAGGGGGGCCGGGTCCCCCGGCAAGACCCAGTACTTC
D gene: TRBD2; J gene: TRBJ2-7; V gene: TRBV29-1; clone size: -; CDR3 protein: CSAKLAGGAYEQYF; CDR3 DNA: TGCAGCGCAAAACTAGCGGGAGGCGCCTACGAGCAGTACTTC
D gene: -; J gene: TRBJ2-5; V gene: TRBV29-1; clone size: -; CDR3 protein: CSVGRTLETQYF; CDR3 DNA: TGCAGCGTTGGGCGGACTCTGGAGACCCAGTACTTC
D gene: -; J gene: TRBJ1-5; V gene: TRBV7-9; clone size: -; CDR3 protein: CASSLFEGVGQPQHF; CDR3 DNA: TGTGCCAGCAGCTTATTTGAGGGGGTGGGTCAGCCCCAGCATTTT
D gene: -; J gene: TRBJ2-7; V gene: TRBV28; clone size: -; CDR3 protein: CASSFQVSEQYF; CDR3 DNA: TGTGCCAGCAGTTTTCAGGTTTCCGAGCAGTACTTC
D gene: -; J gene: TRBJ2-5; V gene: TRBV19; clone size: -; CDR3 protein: CASSIPLEETQYF; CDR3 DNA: TGTGCCAGTAGTATACCGTTGGAGGAGACCCAGTACTTC
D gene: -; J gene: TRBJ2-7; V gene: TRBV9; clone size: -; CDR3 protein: CASSLGSGLESYEQYF; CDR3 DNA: TGTGCCAGCAGCCTTGGGTCGGGACTGGAATCCTACGAGCAGTACTTC
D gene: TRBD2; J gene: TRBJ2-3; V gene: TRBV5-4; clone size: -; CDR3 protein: CASSSPSGKVGTDTQYF; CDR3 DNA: TGTGCCAGCAGCTCCCCTAGCGGGAAGGTTGGCACAGATACGCAGTATTTT
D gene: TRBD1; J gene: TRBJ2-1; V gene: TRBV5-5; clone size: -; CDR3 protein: CASSTWTGSINEQFF; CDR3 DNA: TGTGCCAGCAGCACCTGGACAGGTTCCATCAATGAGCAGTTCTTC
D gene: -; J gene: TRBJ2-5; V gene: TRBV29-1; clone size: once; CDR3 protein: CSALRRTIQETQYF; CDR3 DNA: TGCAGCGCCCTTAGACGGACGATACAAGAGACCCAGTACTTC
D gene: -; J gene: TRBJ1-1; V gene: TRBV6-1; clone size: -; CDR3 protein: CATLGQGINTEAFF; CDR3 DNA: TGTGCTACCCTTGGGCAGGGCATAAACACTGAAGCTTTCTTT
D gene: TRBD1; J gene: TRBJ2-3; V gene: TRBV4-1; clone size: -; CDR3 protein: CASSPFALGQGVDTQYF; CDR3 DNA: TGCGCCAGCAGCCCGTTCGCCCTGGGACAGGGGGTAGATACGCAGTATTTT
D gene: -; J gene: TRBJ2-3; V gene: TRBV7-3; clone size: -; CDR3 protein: CASSLRTRERQYF; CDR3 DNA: TGTGCCAGCAGCTTAAGAACCCGGGAGAGGCAGTATTTT
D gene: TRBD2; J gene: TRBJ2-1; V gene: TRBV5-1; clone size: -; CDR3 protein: CASSLESSGEQFF; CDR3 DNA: TGCGCCAGCAGCCTTGAATCTAGCGGTGAGCAGTTCTTC
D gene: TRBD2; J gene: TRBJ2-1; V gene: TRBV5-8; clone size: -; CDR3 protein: CASSNLAGGYNEQFF; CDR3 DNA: TGTGCCAGCAGTAATCTAGCGGGAGGGTACAATGAGCAGTTCTTC